This T cell receptor (beta chain) was captured by sequencing in a study of T cell changes during pregnancy in multiple sclerosis. The CDR3 contains 16 residues. Trimming left V 2 bases short and J 0 bases short, with 11 bases between. Germline values: CDR1 MDHEN, CDR2 SYDVKM. Sequenced by immunoSEQ multiplex PCR; TCRdb stores in-frame clones only, minus some. The sample carries around 60,000 clones, 85% to 95% recorded once. The sequence came from a female donor with multiple sclerosis, enrolled in a pregnancy study. Sequences were derived from CD8+ T cells from peripheral blood mononuclear cells, sampled in the third trimester of pregnancy. V gene TRBV28 combines with J gene TRBJ2-1; maybe TRBD2 (6 bases). The CDR3 loop reads CASSLGGEASYNEQFF. Here the CDR3 DNA reads TGTGCCAGCAGTTTAGGAGGGGAGGCCTCCTACAATGAGCAGTTCTTC.